Presented here are 27 T cell receptor beta chains from one specimen sequenced in a study of T-cell reconstitution after alpha-beta-depleted transplantation in children. During its preparation, the TCRbeta library received unique molecular identifiers. TCRdb ran MiXCR on the PCR reads and lists one entry per CDR3 protein. The sample lists hundreds of thousands of distinct CDR3 sequences; about an eighth were seen once. This specimen was PBMCs, mostly from graft donor cells, taken 360 days after TCRalphabeta/CD19-depleted stem cell transplant. Receptor source: a male patient aged 10-17 years who had a stem cell transplant for acute myeloid leukemia, so the T cells may come from the graft donor.

This clonotype was seen ten or more times. The chain combines TRBV11-2 with TRBJ2-1; D perhaps matches TRBD2 (5 bases). Germline CDR1 is SGHAT and CDR2 is FQNNGV. CDR3 length: 12 residues. V was trimmed by 6 bases and J by 10 bases, leaving 13 bases between them. The DNA of the CDR3 is TGTGCCAGCAGACTTACTAGGAGGGAGCAGTTCTTC. Translated: CASRLTRREQFF.

The chain carries TRBV3-1 and TRBJ2-1; D not resolved. This CDR3 is built from 13 residues. Per germline, CDR1 LGHDT and CDR2 YNNKEL (reference sequence). V was clipped by 5 bases and J by 4 bases, with 9 bases between them. CDR3 coding DNA: TGTGCCAGCAGCGGCTTCCTTTACAATGAGCAGTTCTTC. Its protein is CASSGFLYNEQFF.

This clonotype was seen more than once but under ten times. V usage is TRBV10-3 and J usage is TRBJ2-7; 12 nucleotides line up with TRBD2. The CDR3 contains 18 residues. J gave up 6 bases and V 5 bases, and 17 bases lay outside the gene matches. Germline CDR1 and CDR2: ENHRY and SYGVKD. The CDR3 region is CAISRTGLRTSGAPEQYF. In DNA form, the CDR3 reads TGTGCCATCAGTCGTACAGGGCTACGGACTAGCGGGGCGCCCGAGCAGTACTTC.

This clonotype has only a few counts. The chain joins TRBV21-1 to TRBJ2-1; the table assigns TRBD2, which was not confirmed against the DNA. TRBV21-1 counts as a pseudogene. This CDR3 comprises 14 residues. CDR3 loop: CASSNTGGRGEQFF. The DNA of the CDR3 is TGTGCCAGCAGCAATACGGGAGGGAGGGGTGAGCAGTTCTTC.

The chain recombines TRBV4-3 with TRBJ2-1; D may be TRBD1 or TRBD2 (6 bases each). The CDR3 spans 17 residues. The V end lost 0 bases, the J end lost 5 bases, and 17 bases lay between the germline ends. Germline CDR1 and CDR2: LGHNA and YSLEER. The CDR3 protein is CASSQEMWARGDNEQFF. The CDR3 DNA sequence: TGCGCCAGCAGCCAAGAAATGTGGGCTAGGGGGGACAATGAGCAGTTCTTC.

This clonotype was detected ten times or more. The chain carries TRBV2 and TRBJ1-1; D gene ambiguous. Looked up from germline, CDR1 is SNHLY and CDR2 is FYNNEI. This CDR3 comprises 13 residues. V was cut by 4 bases and J by 5 bases, with 11 bases left in between. The DNA of the CDR3 is TGTGCCAGCAGTGGAAGGGTTCAGACTGAAGCTTTCTTT. Protein product: CASSGRVQTEAFF.

The DNA for the CDR3 is TGTGCCAGCAGCTCCGAGACTAGCGGGAGAAGCTACGAGCAGTACTTC. The encoded protein is CASSSETSGRSYEQYF. This chain connects TRBV7-2 to TRBJ2-7; TRBD2 aligns across 12 bases. CDR1 and CDR2 (germline): SGHTA, FQGNSA. V was pared by 4 bases and J by 3 bases, with 7 bases of the junction left unmatched. The CDR3 runs to 16 residues. Using reference TRBV7-2 and TRBJ2-7 for the parts outside the CDR3, the full variable domain is GAGVSQSPSNKVTEKGKDVELRCDPISGHTALYWYRQSLGQGLEFLIYFQGNSAPDKSGLPSDRFSAERTGGSVSTLTIQRTQQEDSAVYLCASSSETSGRSYEQYFGPGTRLTVT.

Ten or more counts support this clonotype. The chain employs TRBV7-2 and TRBJ2-5; D gene uncertain. Deletions cut 5 bases from V and 7 bases from J, with 11 bases between. Germline values: CDR1 SGHTA, CDR2 FQGNSA. The CDR3 is 12 residues long. The CDR3 here is CASSPSVGTQYF. CDR3 nucleotide sequence: TGTGCCAGCAGCCCTTCAGTGGGGACCCAGTACTTC.

This clonotype was counted a few times. Its ends do not fully match the called genes, so a read error is possible. The chain carries TRBV24-1 and TRBJ2-1, with TRBD1 matching 8 bases. This CDR3 region has 15 residues. Germline CDR1 reads KGHDR; CDR2 reads SFDVKD. CDR3 bases: TGTGCCACCAGTGAAGTAGGACAGGGATACAGTGAGCAGTTCTTC. Amino acids: CATSEVGQGYSEQFF.

This clonotype was found a few times. The V call is TRBV4-2, the J call TRBJ2-3, with 8 bases matching TRBD2. The J segment lost 2 bases and the V segment lost 0 bases, leaving 13 bases of the junction unmatched. The CDR3 has 19 residues. In germline, CDR1 is LGHNA, CDR2 YNFKEQ. CDR3 coding DNA: TGTGCCAGCAGCCAAGATTGGTTTGACGGGAGGGCTTCCACAGATACGCAGTATTTT. Amino acid sequence: CASSQDWFDGRASTDTQYF.

This clonotype was detected only a few times. This sequence joins TRBV18 and TRBJ2-1, with 13 bases matching TRBD2. The CDR3 consists of 18 residues. The V and J ends lost 6 bases and 5 bases, in that order; junction bases with no gene match: 13. Germline assignment: CDR1 KGHSH and CDR2 LQKENI. The CDR3 here is CASSPLPGLAGFDNEQFF. In DNA, the CDR3 is TGTGCCAGCTCGCCCCTTCCGGGACTAGCGGGATTCGACAATGAGCAGTTCTTC.

This sequence joins TRBV28 and TRBJ2-7; D is unresolved. V lost 10 bases and J lost 2, with 15 bases in between. CDR3 size: 13 residues. Per the germline V gene, CDR1 is MDHEN and CDR2 is SYDVKM. The DNA for the CDR3 is TGTGCCACTCATGGGTATTCTCCCTACGAGCAGTACTTC. Translation: CATHGYSPYEQYF.

This clonotype showed up just a few times. The V gene is TRBV18, the J gene TRBJ2-3; D gene ambiguous. CDR1 and CDR2 (germline): KGHSH, LQKENI. This CDR3 region has 18 residues. V lost 0 bases to trimming and J lost 4 bases, with 20 bases between them. Here the CDR3 reads CASSPPGSLITHADTQYF. DNA for the CDR3: TGTGCCAGCTCACCACCGGGATCACTAATCACACACGCAGATACGCAGTATTTT. Based on the CDR3 plus reference TRBV18 and TRBJ2-3, the full variable domain is NAGVMQNPRHLVRRRGQEARLRCSPMKGHSHVYWYRQLPEEGLKFMVYLQKENIIDESGMPKERFSAEFPKEGPSILRIQQVVRGDSAAYFCASSPPGSLITHADTQYFGPGTRLTVL.

DNA of the CDR3: TGTGCCAGCACCCGTAGCGGGGGTTACAATGAGCAGTTCTTC. Its translation is CASTRSGGYNEQFF. The rearrangement links TRBV21-1 to TRBJ2-1; the D call TRBD2 from the table was never checked on the DNA. TRBV21-1 is a documented pseudogene. The CDR3 consists of 14 residues.

In this sample, this clonotype turned up a few times. CDR3 loop: CSAVSLAGGQETQYF. In DNA, the CDR3 is TGCAGTGCGGTTAGTCTAGCGGGAGGTCAAGAGACCCAGTACTTC. V is TRBV20-1 and J is TRBJ2-5, with TRBD2 matching over 11 bases. V was clipped by 6 bases and J by 2 bases; unmatched bases: 8. CDR1 is DFQATT, CDR2 SNEGSKA, per germline (reference sequence). This CDR3 has 15 amino acids.

This clonotype showed up just a few times. The CDR3, as DNA: TGTGCCAGCAGCTCCCCCCGGGCAGGCAAAGAGACCCAGTACTTC. Residues: CASSSPRAGKETQYF. The gene calls are TRBV7-2 and TRBJ2-5; D is uncertain. In germline, CDR1 is SGHTA, CDR2 FQGNSA. Trimming shortened V by 4 bases and J by 3 bases, and 15 bases separated the two germline ends. The CDR3 has 15 amino acids.

The table lists this clonotype with a few counts. The chain links TRBV9 to TRBJ1-4; D is perhaps TRBD1 (6 bases). Germline V lookup: CDR1 SGDLS, CDR2 YYNGEE. Trimming took 3 bases from V and 7 from J, leaving 16 bases between them. This CDR3 contains 15 residues. The CDR3 sequence: CASSGSGQVSEKLFF. As DNA, the CDR3 is TGTGCCAGCAGCGGCTCGGGACAAGTTAGTGAAAAACTGTTTTTT.

This clonotype was counted at least ten times. V is TRBV7-9 and J is TRBJ2-7; D gene uncertain. CDR3 length: 12 amino acids. The V gene's germline CDR1 is SEHNR and CDR2 FQNEAQ (reference sequence). The germline V and J ends were trimmed by 6 bases and 4 bases, with 10 bases remaining between them. The DNA for the CDR3 is TGTGCCAGCAGTTCCCTCGGGTACGAGCAGTACTTC. It specifies CASSSLGYEQYF.

The chain joins TRBV7-2 to TRBJ2-7; 10 nucleotides match TRBD2. J lost 2 bases, V lost 6 bases, and 4 bases had no gene match. The length of the CDR3 is 14 residues. CDR1 and CDR2 from the germline V gene are SGHTA and FQGNSA. Here the CDR3 reads CASRLSGGTYEQYF. CDR3 bases: TGTGCCAGCAGGCTTAGCGGGGGGACCTACGAGCAGTACTTC.

This chain links TRBV24-1 with TRBJ2-7; D is possibly TRBD1 (6 bases). Germline CDR1 is KGHDR and CDR2 is SFDVKD. V gave up 4 bases and J gave up 7 bases, with 10 bases separating them. The CDR3 is 12 residues long. CDR3 coding DNA: TGTGCCACCAGTGACAGGGGCAGAGAGCAGTACTTC. This codes for CATSDRGREQYF.

The chain links TRBV6-1 to TRBJ2-5; 13 bases align to TRBD2. Trimming cost V 4 bases and J 1 base; bases outside gene matches: 18. Looked up from germline, CDR1 is MNHNS and CDR2 is SASEGT. The CDR3 extends over 21 amino acids. The CDR3 DNA reads TGTGCCAGCAGTGTCCTCGTGGGCCCCCGGACTAGCGGGAGAATCCAAGAGACCCAGTACTTC. Translated: CASSVLVGPRTSGRIQETQYF.

The genes are TRBV27 and TRBJ2-1, with D perhaps given as TRBD1 or TRBD2 (7 bases each). V lost 8 bases, J lost 5 bases, and 16 bases lay in between. Per the germline V gene, CDR1 is MNHEY and CDR2 is SMNVEV (reference sequence). This CDR3 region has 14 residues. The CDR3 nucleotides read TGTGCCAGCGTATCAGGGGGGGACCACAATGAGCAGTTCTTC. Its protein product is CASVSGGDHNEQFF.

This clonotype has just a few counts. The chain combines TRBV18 with TRBJ2-7, with D maybe TRBD2 (6 bases). Germline loops: CDR1 KGHSH, CDR2 LQKENI. Between the trimmed V and J ends, which lost 3 bases and 0 bases, there was a span of 12 bases. The CDR3 sequence is 15 residues long. CDR3 DNA sequence: TGTGCCAGCTCACCGATAGCGGATAGCTCCTACGAGCAGTACTTC. Translation: CASSPIADSSYEQYF.

The chain links TRBV5-6 to TRBJ2-7; 10 bases are a match to TRBD2. CDR3 length: 14 residues. Losses at the gene ends were 0 bases for V and 6 bases for J; bases not matched to a gene: 3. The germline CDR1 and CDR2 sequences are SGHDT and YYEEEE. The chain's CDR3 is CASSLVLAGAEQYF. The CDR3 bases are TGTGCCAGCAGCTTGGTTCTAGCGGGAGCCGAGCAGTACTTC.

The CDR3 nucleotides are TGTGCCAGCAGCTTTGGACAGGGGCCGTTGGAGACCCAGTACTTC. Amino acid sequence: CASSFGQGPLETQYF. V is TRBV7-6 and J is TRBJ2-5, with 9 positions matching TRBD1. The CDR3 spans 15 residues. J gave up 5 bases and V 3 bases, and 7 bases lay outside the gene matches. Germline V gene sequence: CDR1 SGHVS, CDR2 FNYEAQ.

In this sample, this clonotype turned up a few times. The J gene is TRBJ2-1, the V gene TRBV6-2 or TRBV6-3, with 8 bases lining up with TRBD2. Germline V gene lookup returns CDR1 MNHEY and CDR2 SVGEGT. CDR3 size: 15 residues. J gave up 7 bases and V 0 bases, and 5 bases lay outside the gene matches. The DNA of the CDR3 is TGTGCCAGCAGTTACTCCCAGCGGGAGAGGAATGAGCAGTTCTTC. It is translated as CASSYSQRERNEQFF.

This chain connects TRBV7-8 to TRBJ1-2, with TRBD1 matching over 9 bases. Trimming removed 1 base from V and 7 bases from J; junction bases left unmatched: 7. In germline, CDR1 is SGHVS, CDR2 FQNEAQ. CDR3 size: 15 residues. CDR3 in DNA: TGTGCCAGCAGCTTAGTCCGACAGGGGGTCTCTGGCTACACCTTC. Translating gives CASSLVRQGVSGYTF.